Listed below are T cell receptor beta chains from one sample, sequenced in a study of blood T cell repertoires in COVID-19. Measured with immunoSEQ multiplex PCR; TCRdb has only the in-frame clones, and not every one. Altogether tens of thousands of clones are present, 65% to 80% being singletons, with the ten largest covering roughly 53%. The sequencing sample was made of peripheral blood. These receptors were obtained from a human donor in a cohort sampled during active COVID-19. The CDR3 runs from the conserved cysteine through the conserved F or W. Fields, in order: J gene, D gene, clone size, V gene, CDR3 protein, CDR3 DNA. The D gene is left open where the match is weak. For some rows the clone size is stated as once, few or many, or as a class when expanded; others skip it.

>TRBJ2-3|-|-|TRBV27
CASSSRSSQDTQYF
TGTGCCAGCAGTTCCCGCAGTTCGCAAGATACGCAGTATTTT
>TRBJ2-1|-|-|TRBV5-1
CASSVGQNNEQFF
TGCGCCAGCAGCGTAGGACAGAACAATGAGCAGTTCTTC
>TRBJ2-5|-|-|TRBV5-1
CASNPGGAGGTQYF
TGCGCCAGCAACCCCGGCGGGGCAGGGGGGACCCAGTACTTC
>TRBJ2-3|TRBD2|-|TRBV27
CASSLTSGWDTQYF
TGTGCCAGCAGTTTGACTAGCGGGTGGGATACGCAGTATTTT
>TRBJ1-2|TRBD1|-|TRBV7-2
CASSPSSDRSNYGYTF
TGTGCCAGCAGCCCGTCGTCGGACAGGTCTAACTATGGCTACACCTTC
>TRBJ2-5|TRBD1|-|TRBV5-4
CASSLGTGANGETQYF
TGTGCCAGCAGCTTGGGGACAGGGGCTAATGGAGAGACCCAGTACTTC
>TRBJ2-3|TRBD1|-|TRBV7-9
CASSRQGAEWDTQYF
TGTGCCAGCAGCAGACAGGGGGCGGAATGGGATACGCAGTATTTT
>TRBJ1-2|-|few|TRBV9
CASSVEAGASAGYTF
TGTGCCAGCAGCGTAGAGGCGGGGGCGAGCGCTGGCTACACCTTC
>TRBJ1-6|-|-|TRBV5-8
CASSFNYSPLHF
TGTGCCAGCAGCTTTAATTATTCACCCCTCCACTTT
>TRBJ1-1|TRBD1|-|TRBV30
CAWSARGRGTEAFF
TGTGCCTGGAGTGCAAGGGGGCGAGGGACTGAAGCTTTCTTT
>TRBJ2-1|-|-|TRBV10-3
CAISEPYNEQFF
TGTGCCATCAGTGAGCCATACAATGAGCAGTTCTTC
>TRBJ1-5|-|-|TRBV28
CASSLRGAGNQPQHF
TGTGCCAGCAGTTTACGGGGGGCAGGCAATCAGCCCCAGCATTTT
>TRBJ1-3|-|-|TRBV7-2
CASSSNSGNTIYF
TGTGCCAGCAGCTCCAACTCTGGAAACACCATATATTTT
>TRBJ1-2|-|-|TRBV6-6
CASGREGPPDYYGYTF
TGTGCCAGTGGGAGGGAAGGGCCTCCCGACTACTATGGCTACACCTTC
>TRBJ2-5|-|-|TRBV20-1
CSASRDSKETQYF
TGCAGTGCTAGTCGCGACAGTAAAGAGACCCAGTACTTC
>TRBJ2-7|-|few|TRBV14
CASSISLGIGEQYF
TGTGCCAGCAGCATTAGTTTGGGCATCGGCGAGCAGTACTTC
>TRBJ1-1|-|-|TRBV2
CASKRQPNEAFF
TGTGCCAGCAAGAGACAGCCTAACGAAGCTTTCTTT
>TRBJ2-5|TRBD2|few|TRBV5-1
CASSSGLAGAGETQYF
TGCGCCAGCAGCTCCGGACTAGCGGGAGCGGGGGAGACCCAGTACTTC
>TRBJ2-1|-|-|TRBV4-3
CASSQERGTKQFF
TGCGCCAGCAGCCAAGAACGCGGAACAAAGCAGTTCTTC
>TRBJ2-1|TRBD2|-|TRBV4-2
CASSPRTSGYNEQFF
TGTGCCAGCAGCCCCCGGACTAGCGGTTACAATGAGCAGTTCTTC
>TRBJ2-1|TRBD2|once|TRBV28
CASATGGLVEQFF
TGTGCCAGCGCGACGGGAGGACTCGTTGAGCAGTTCTTC
>TRBJ1-6|-|few|TRBV9
CASSVGQGSYNSPLHF
TGTGCCAGCAGCGTAGGGCAGGGCTCCTATAATTCACCCCTCCACTTT
>TRBJ2-7|TRBD1|-|TRBV7-2
CASSLTGTGLYEQYF
TGTGCCAGCAGCTTAACCGGGACAGGGTTGTACGAGCAGTACTTC
>TRBJ2-3|TRBD2|-|TRBV5-1
CASSLVTSGRGTDTQYF
TGCGCCAGCAGCTTGGTTACTAGCGGGAGGGGGACAGATACGCAGTATTTT
>TRBJ2-1|TRBD2|once|TRBV6-2/TRBV6-3
CASSTWGLAEKSSYNEQFF
TGTGCCAGCAGTACCTGGGGACTAGCGGAAAAAAGCTCCTACAATGAGCAGTTCTTC
>TRBJ2-7|TRBD2|-|TRBV27
CASSAASGIRTYEQYF
TGTGCCAGCAGTGCCGCTAGCGGGATAAGGACCTACGAGCAGTACTTC
>TRBJ2-1|-|once|TRBV14
CASSQVPYREQFF
TGTGCCAGCAGCCAAGTACCCTATCGGGAGCAGTTCTTC
>TRBJ1-5|-|-|TRBV6-9
CASNFERVYSNQPQHF
TGTGCCAGCAATTTCGAGCGGGTCTATAGCAATCAGCCCCAGCATTTT